The 9 T cell receptor beta chains below were found in one sample sequenced in a study of T cells after yellow fever vaccination. TCRdb ran MiXCR on the 5' RACE reads and lists one entry per CDR3 protein. The data contain hundreds of thousands of distinct CDR3 sequences, approximately 13% of them singletons. The specimen comprised PBMCs, sampled on the day of the yellow fever booster vaccination. The receptor source for this set is a man aged 30 to 45 who received the YFV17D yellow fever vaccine.

The V gene is TRBV29-1, the J gene TRBJ2-7; D possibly corresponds to TRBD2 (5 bases). This CDR3 has 11 residues. In germline, CDR1 is SQVTM, CDR2 ANQGSEA. Trimming removed 5 bases from V and 7 bases from J, with 12 bases in between. DNA of the CDR3: TGCAGCGTTCAGAGGGTGGGGGAGCAGTACTTC. Protein: CSVQRVGEQYF.

This chain links TRBV5-8 with TRBJ1-2, with D tentatively TRBD1 (5 bases). The germline V gene has CDR1 SGHTS and CDR2 YDEGEE. The CDR3 contains 15 residues. Between the trimmed V and J ends, which lost 4 bases and 8 bases, there was a span of 21 bases. CDR3 residues: CASSTGDGLLGGYTF. CDR3 DNA sequence: TGTGCCAGCAGCACCGGGGACGGCCTTCTTGGAGGCTACACCTTC. The full variable domain, completed using reference TRBV5-8 and TRBJ1-2, is EAGVTQSPTHLIKTRGQQATLRCSPISGHTSVYWYQQALGLGLQFLLWYDEGEERNRGNFPPRFSGRQFPNYSSELNVNALELEDSALYLCASSTGDGLLGGYTFGSGTRLTVV.

V usage is TRBV3-1 and J usage is TRBJ2-1, with TRBD2 matching over 8 bases. Germline CDR1 reads LGHDT; CDR2 reads YNNKEL (reference sequence). Trimming removed 1 base from V and 15 bases from J; junction bases left unmatched: 8. This CDR3 spans 13 amino acids. CDR3 protein: CASSQGTGGSAFF. CDR3 bases: TGTGCCAGCAGCCAAGGTACGGGAGGGAGTGCGTTCTTC.

This rearrangement joins TRBV6-1 to TRBJ2-5; 9 nucleotides line up with TRBD2. The CDR3 spans 13 residues. After removal of 6 bases from V and 5 bases from J, the junction contained 4 bases not matched to a gene. CDR1 is MNHNS and CDR2 is SASEGT in the germline V gene. CDR3 DNA sequence: TGTGCCAGCAGGGGACTAGCCCGGGAGACCCAGTACTTC. Encoded protein: CASRGLARETQYF.

A few counts support this clonotype. V and J are TRBV20-1 and TRBJ2-5; D is perhaps TRBD1 (6 bases). V dropped 0 bases and J dropped 6 bases, with 11 bases sitting between them. CDR1 and CDR2 (germline): DFQATT, SNEGSKA (reference sequence). The length of the CDR3 is 13 residues. The CDR3 is CSAREPGVQTQYF. The DNA for the CDR3 is TGCAGTGCTAGAGAGCCAGGGGTTCAGACCCAGTACTTC.

This chain connects TRBV7-2 to TRBJ1-2; possibly TRBD1 for D (6 bases). There are 13 residues in the CDR3. Deletions cut 5 bases from V and 6 bases from J, with 13 bases between. CDR1 and CDR2 (germline): SGHTA, FQGNSA. The CDR3 region is CASSLRTVHGYTF. DNA for the CDR3: TGTGCCAGCAGCCTCAGGACAGTGCATGGCTACACCTTC.

J is TRBJ2-7 and V is TRBV7-2; D ambiguous. Deletions cut 5 bases from V and 2 bases from J, with 16 bases between. The CDR3 totals 15 residues. Germline loops: CDR1 SGHTA, CDR2 FQGNSA. In DNA, the CDR3 is TGTGCCAGCAGCCCCCGCGCCTCATGGACCTACGAGCAGTACTTC. Protein: CASSPRASWTYEQYF. Full variable domain (rest looked up from reference TRBV7-2 and TRBJ2-7): GAGVSQSPSNKVTEKGKDVELRCDPISGHTALYWYRQSLGQGLEFLIYFQGNSAPDKSGLPSDRFSAERTGGSVSTLTIQRTQQEDSAVYLCASSPRASWTYEQYFGPGTRLTVT.

In this sample, this clonotype turned up once. This chain uses TRBV24-1 with TRBJ2-3; D is ambiguous. V lost 6 bases to trimming and J lost 4 bases, with 7 bases between them. The CDR3 spans 12 residues. In germline, CDR1 is KGHDR, CDR2 SFDVKD. The DNA for the CDR3 is TGTGCCACCAGTTCCGAAGCAGATACGCAGTATTTT. Protein sequence: CATSSEADTQYF.

The table lists this clonotype with a few counts. The rearrangement joins TRBV20-1 to TRBJ1-2, with D perhaps matching TRBD1 (6 bases). CDR3 length: 14 amino acids. Trimming cost V 5 bases and J 4 bases, with 17 bases left between them. Germline CDR1 reads DFQATT; CDR2 reads SNEGSKA (reference sequence). CDR3 protein: CSALAGDGSYGYTF. The CDR3 nucleotides are TGCAGTGCTCTGGCAGGGGACGGCAGCTATGGCTACACCTTC.